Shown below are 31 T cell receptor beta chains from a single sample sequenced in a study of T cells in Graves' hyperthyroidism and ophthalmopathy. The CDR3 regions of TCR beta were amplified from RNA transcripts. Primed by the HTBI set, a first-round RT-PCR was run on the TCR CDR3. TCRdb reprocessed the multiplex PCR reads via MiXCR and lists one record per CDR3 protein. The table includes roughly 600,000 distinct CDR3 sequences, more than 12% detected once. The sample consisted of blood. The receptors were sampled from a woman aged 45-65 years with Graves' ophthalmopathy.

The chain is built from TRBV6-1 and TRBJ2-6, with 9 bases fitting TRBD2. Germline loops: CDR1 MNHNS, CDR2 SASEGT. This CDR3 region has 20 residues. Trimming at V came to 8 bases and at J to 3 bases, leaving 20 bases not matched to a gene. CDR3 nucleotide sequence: TGTGCCAGCGATCCCCGGACGTCGCCAGCGGGAGGAGTTGGGGCCAACGTCCTGACTTTC. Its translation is CASDPRTSPAGGVGANVLTF.

The CDR3 region is CASSVGASTEAFF. The CDR3 DNA follows: TGTGCCAGCAGCGTAGGGGCCTCCACTGAAGCTTTCTTT. The rearrangement links TRBV9 to TRBJ1-1; D ambiguous. V shed 0 bases and J shed 4 bases, with 7 bases lying between them. The CDR3 is made up of 13 amino acids. Germline values: CDR1 SGDLS, CDR2 YYNGEE. Together with reference TRBV9 and TRBJ1-1, the CDR3 gives the full variable domain: DSGVTQTPKHLITATGQRVTLRCSPRSGDLSVYWYQQSLDQGLQFLIQYYNGEERAKGNILERFSAQQFPDLHSELNLSSLELGDSALYFCASSVGASTEAFFGQGTRLTVV.

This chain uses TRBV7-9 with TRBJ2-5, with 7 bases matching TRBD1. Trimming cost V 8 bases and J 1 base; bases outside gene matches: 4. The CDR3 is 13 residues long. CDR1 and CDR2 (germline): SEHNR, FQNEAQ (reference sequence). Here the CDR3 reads CASVRDSQETQYF. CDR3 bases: TGTGCCAGCGTAAGGGACAGCCAAGAGACCCAGTACTTC.

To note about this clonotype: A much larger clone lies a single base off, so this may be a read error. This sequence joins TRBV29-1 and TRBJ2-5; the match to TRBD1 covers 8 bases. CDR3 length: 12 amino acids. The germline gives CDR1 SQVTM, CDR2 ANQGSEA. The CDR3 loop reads CSVVMTGETRYF. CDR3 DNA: TGCAGCGTTGTCATGACAGGGGAGACCCGGTACTTC.

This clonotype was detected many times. CDR3 in amino acids: CSARDPTTGTRTEAFF. The CDR3 DNA sequence: TGCAGTGCTAGAGACCCTACGACAGGGACCCGAACTGAAGCTTTCTTT. V and J are TRBV20-1 and TRBJ1-1; 7 nucleotides agree with TRBD1. V shed 0 bases and J 5 bases; nucleotides not matched to a gene: 12. The CDR3 consists of 16 residues. Looked up from germline, CDR1 is DFQATT and CDR2 is SNEGSKA (reference sequence).

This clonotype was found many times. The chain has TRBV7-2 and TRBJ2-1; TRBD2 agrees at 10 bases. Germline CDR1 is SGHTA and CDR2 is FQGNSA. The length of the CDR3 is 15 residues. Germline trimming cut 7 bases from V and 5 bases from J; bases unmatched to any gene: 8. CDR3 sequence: CASNPGTSAHNEQFF. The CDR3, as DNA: TGTGCCAGCAACCCTGGGACTAGCGCCCACAATGAGCAGTTCTTC.

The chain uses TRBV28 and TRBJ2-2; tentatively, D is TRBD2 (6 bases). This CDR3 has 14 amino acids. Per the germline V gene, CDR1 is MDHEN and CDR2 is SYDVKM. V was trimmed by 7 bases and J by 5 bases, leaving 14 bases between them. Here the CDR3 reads CASIQSGYTGELFF. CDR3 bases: TGTGCCAGCATCCAAAGCGGGTATACCGGGGAGCTGTTTTTT.

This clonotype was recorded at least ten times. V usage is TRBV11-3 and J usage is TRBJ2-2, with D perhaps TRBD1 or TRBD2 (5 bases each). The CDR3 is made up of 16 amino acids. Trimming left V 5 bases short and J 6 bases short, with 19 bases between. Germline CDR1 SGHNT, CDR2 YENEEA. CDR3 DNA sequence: TGTGCCAGCAGCCCAGATGGGGGAGCTGGATCCGGGGAGCTGTTTTTT. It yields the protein CASSPDGGAGSGELFF.

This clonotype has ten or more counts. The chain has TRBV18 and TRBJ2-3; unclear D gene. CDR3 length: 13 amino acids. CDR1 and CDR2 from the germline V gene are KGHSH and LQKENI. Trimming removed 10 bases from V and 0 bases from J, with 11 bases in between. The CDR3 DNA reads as TGTGCCACCAAGCCGGAGAGCACAGATACGCAGTATTTT. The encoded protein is CATKPESTDTQYF.

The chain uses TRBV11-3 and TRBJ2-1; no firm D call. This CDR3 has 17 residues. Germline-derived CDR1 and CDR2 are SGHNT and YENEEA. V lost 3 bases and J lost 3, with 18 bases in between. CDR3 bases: TGTGCCAGCAGCTTGTCTGAACGGCTCAAGTTCTACAATGAGCAGTTCTTC. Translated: CASSLSERLKFYNEQFF.

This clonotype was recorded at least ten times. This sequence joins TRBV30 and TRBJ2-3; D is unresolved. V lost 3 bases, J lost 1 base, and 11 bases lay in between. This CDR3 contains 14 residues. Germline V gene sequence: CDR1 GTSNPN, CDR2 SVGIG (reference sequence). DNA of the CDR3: TGTGCCTGGAGGTTAGCAAGCCGCACAGATACGCAGTATTTT. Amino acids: CAWRLASRTDTQYF.

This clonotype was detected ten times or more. The CDR3 loop is CASNKDRPNYEQYF. The CDR3 region has the DNA TGCGCCAGCAATAAGGACCGTCCGAACTACGAGCAGTACTTC. This chain links TRBV5-1 with TRBJ2-7; D gene ambiguous. V lost 6 bases and J lost 3, with 16 bases in between. The CDR3 length is 14 residues. Germline CDR1 is SGHRS and CDR2 is YFSETQ.

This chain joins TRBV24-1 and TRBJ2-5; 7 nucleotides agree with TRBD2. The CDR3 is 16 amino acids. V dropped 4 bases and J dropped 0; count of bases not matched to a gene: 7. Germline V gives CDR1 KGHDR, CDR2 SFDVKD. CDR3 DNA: TGTGCCACCAGTGACGTCGCTAGCGGTTACCAAGAGACCCAGTACTTC. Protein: CATSDVASGYQETQYF.

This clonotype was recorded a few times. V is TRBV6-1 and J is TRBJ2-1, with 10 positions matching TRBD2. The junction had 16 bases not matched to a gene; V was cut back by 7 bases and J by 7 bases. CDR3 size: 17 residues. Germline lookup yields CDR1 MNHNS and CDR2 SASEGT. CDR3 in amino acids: CASTISGRSGRGNEQFF. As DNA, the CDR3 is TGTGCCAGCACCATTAGCGGGAGGTCGGGTAGGGGAAATGAGCAGTTCTTC.

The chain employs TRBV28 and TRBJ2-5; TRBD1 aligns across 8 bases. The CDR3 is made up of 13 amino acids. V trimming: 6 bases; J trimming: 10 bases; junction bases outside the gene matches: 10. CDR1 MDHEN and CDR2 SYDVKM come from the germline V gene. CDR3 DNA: TGTGCCAGCAGGGCAGACAGGGGACCAGACCAGTACTTC. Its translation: CASRADRGPDQYF.

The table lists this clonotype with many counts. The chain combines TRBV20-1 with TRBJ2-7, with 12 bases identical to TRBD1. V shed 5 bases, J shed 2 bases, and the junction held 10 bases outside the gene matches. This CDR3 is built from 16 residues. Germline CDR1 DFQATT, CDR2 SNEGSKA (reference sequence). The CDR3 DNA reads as TGCAGTGCTTTCGATCCGGGACAGGGGGCAGCCTACGAGCAGTACTTC. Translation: CSAFDPGQGAAYEQYF.

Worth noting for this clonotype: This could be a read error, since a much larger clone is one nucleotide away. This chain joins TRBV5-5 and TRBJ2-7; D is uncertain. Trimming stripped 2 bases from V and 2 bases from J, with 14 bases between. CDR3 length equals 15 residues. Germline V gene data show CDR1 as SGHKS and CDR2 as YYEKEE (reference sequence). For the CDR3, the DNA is TGTGCCAGCAGCTTTTACTCCGCAGCCCCCTACGAGCAGTACTTC. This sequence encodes CASSFYSAAPYEQYF.

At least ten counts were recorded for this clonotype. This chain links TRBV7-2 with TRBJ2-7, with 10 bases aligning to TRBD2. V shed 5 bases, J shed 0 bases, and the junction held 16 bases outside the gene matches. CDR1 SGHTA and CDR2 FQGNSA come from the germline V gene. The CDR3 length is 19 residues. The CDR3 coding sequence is TGTGCCAGCAGCGAACAACGAGGTCCTAGCGGGAGAAGCTCCTACGAGCAGTACTTC. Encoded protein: CASSEQRGPSGRSSYEQYF.

The CDR3 DNA reads as TGTGCCAGCAGTGACGAGGCTAGCGGGGGCACAGATACGCAGTATTTT. Residues: CASSDEASGGTDTQYF. The chain has TRBV6-4 and TRBJ2-3; 9 bases are a match to TRBD2. The CDR3 is made up of 16 amino acids. V shed 2 bases, J shed 1 base, and the junction held 4 bases outside the gene matches. In germline, CDR1 is MRHNA, CDR2 SNTAGT.

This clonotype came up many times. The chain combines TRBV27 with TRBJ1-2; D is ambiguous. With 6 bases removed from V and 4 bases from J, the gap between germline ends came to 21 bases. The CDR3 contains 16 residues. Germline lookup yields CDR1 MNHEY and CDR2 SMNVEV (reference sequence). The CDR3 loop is CASSDVPGSTFYGYTF. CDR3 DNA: TGTGCCAGCAGCGACGTACCGGGGTCGACGTTCTATGGCTACACCTTC.

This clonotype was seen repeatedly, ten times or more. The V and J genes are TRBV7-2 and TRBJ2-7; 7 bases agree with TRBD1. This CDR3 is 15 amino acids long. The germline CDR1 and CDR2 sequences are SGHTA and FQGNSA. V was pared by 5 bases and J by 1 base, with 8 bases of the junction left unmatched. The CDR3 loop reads CASSTRDSLSYEQYF. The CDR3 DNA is TGTGCCAGCAGCACCCGGGACAGTCTATCCTACGAGCAGTACTTC.

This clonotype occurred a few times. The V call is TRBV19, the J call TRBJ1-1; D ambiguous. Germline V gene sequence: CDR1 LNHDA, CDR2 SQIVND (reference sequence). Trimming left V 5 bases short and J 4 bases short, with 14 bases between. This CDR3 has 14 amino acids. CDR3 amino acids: CASSLRGSGTEAFF. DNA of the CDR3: TGTGCCAGTAGTCTCCGTGGGTCCGGCACTGAAGCTTTCTTT.

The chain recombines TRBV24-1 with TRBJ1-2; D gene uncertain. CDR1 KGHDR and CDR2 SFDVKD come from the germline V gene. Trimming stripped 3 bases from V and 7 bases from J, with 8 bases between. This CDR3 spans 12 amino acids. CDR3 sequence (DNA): TGTGCCACCAGTGATATATATTCTGGCTACACCTTC. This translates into CATSDIYSGYTF.

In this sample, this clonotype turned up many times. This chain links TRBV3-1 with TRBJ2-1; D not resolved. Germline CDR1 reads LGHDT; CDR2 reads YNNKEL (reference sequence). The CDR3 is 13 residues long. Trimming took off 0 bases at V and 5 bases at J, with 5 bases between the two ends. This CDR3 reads CASSQEIDNEQFF. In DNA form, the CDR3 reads TGTGCCAGCAGCCAAGAAATTGACAATGAGCAGTTCTTC.

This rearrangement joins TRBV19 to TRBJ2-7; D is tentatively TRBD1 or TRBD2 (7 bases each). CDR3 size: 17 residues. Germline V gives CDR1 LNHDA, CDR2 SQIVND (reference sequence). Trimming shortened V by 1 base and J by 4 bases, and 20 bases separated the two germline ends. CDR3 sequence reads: CASSIGRLGRGLYEQYF. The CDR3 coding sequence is TGTGCCAGTAGTATAGGACGACTAGGGAGGGGGCTTTACGAGCAGTACTTC.

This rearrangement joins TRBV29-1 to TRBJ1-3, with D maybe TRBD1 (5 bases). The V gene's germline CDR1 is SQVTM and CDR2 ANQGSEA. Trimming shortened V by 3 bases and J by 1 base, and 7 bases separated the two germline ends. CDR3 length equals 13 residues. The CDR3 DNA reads TGCAGCGTTGAGGGGCAGTCTGGAAACACCATATATTTT. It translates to CSVEGQSGNTIYF.

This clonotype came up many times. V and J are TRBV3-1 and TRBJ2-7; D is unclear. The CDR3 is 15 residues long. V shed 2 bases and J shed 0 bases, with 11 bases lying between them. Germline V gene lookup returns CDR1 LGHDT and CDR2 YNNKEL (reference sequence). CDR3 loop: CASSQSAIHSYEQYF. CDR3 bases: TGTGCCAGCAGCCAATCGGCTATCCACTCCTACGAGCAGTACTTC.

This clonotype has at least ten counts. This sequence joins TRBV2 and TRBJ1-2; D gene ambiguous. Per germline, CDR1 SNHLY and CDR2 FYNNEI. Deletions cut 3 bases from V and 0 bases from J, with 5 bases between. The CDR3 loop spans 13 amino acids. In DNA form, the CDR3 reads TGTGCCAGCAGTGATACTGCTAACTATGGCTACACCTTC. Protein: CASSDTANYGYTF.

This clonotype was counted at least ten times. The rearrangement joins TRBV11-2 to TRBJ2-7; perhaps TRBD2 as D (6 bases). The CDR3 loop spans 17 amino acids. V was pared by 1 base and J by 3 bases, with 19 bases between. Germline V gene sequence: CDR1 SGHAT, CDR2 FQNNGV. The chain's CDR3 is CASSLVRSPGRYYEQYF. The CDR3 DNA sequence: TGTGCCAGCAGCTTAGTCCGGTCGCCCGGGAGATACTACGAGCAGTACTTC.

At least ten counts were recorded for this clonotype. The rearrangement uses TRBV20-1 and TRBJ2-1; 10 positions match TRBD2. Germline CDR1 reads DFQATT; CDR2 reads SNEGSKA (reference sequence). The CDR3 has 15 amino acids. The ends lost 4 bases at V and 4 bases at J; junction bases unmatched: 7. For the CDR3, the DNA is TGCAGTGCTACCCTTAGCGGGAGGAAATACAATGAGCAGTTCTTC. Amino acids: CSATLSGRKYNEQFF.

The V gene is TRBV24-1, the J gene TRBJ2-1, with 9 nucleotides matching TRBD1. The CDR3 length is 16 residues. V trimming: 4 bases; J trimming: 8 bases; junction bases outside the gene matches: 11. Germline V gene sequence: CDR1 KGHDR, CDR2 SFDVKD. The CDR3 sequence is CATSDLSDRGRDEQFF. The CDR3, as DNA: TGTGCCACCAGTGACCTTTCGGACAGGGGCAGGGATGAGCAGTTCTTC.